Included here is one T cell receptor (beta chain) sequence, with context. This clonotype was seen only a few times. Its antigen is unknown. It has no much larger one-base neighbor in the sample; base qualities were not kept. The data were taken from a study of identical twins (dated by TCRdb to the mid-2010s). Some background on the complete study: TCR alpha and beta repertoires from monozygotic twins, unrelated adults of various ages and cord blood were deep-sequenced to test whether fetal clonotypes persist. To rule out contamination, the twin experiments were replicated at different times with different library preparation protocols.

Beyond this particular receptor, the publication reports: Zero-insertion analyses could be partly confounded by invariant T cells such as MAIT and iNKT, though diverse VJ usage argued against such confounding for most clonotypes. Compared with coincidental sharing between unrelated individuals, out-of-frame TCR alpha sequences shared between twins had an excess of sequences with low generation probability. The excess sharing between twins in beta out-of-frame sequences was weaker because fewer shared sequences reduced the signal-to-noise ratio. Out-of-frame TCR alpha sharing in monozygotic twins was systematically underestimated by recombination models, whereas sharing between unrelated individuals was in agreement with the recombination models. Abundant cord blood beta clonotypes carried fewer insertions; young adult naive repertoires showed a weaker similar trend, while memory repertoires showed none. Because the same donors could not be followed over many years, the conclusions relied on cross-sectional statistical analysis.

Library method: 5' RACE. Reads for this sample came from an Illumina HiSeq 2000. A universal primer binding site was introduced by template switching, and a unique molecular identifier was present in the final cDNA, enabling accurate counting of TCR cDNA molecules. Specific primers in the conserved constant-segment region were used to synthesize first-strand cDNA for TCR alpha and beta chains. To control for contamination, every cDNA library carried two barcodes: a SMART-Mk sample barcode plus Illumina barcodes. TruSeq adapter sequences, together with Illumina sample barcodes, were added in two successive PCR steps. TCR alpha and beta cDNA libraries were sequenced on the Illumina HiSeq platform with custom primers. On the study's bioinformatics: Unique molecular identifiers were extracted from raw reads with MiGEC, and CDR3 positions were determined with MiXCR. Recombination models were inferred per individual with the repgenHMM and IGoR tools using an EM algorithm. Shared clonotypes were analyzed with the tcR package in R, and sharing was normalized by the product of cloneset sizes. To study raw recombination free of thymic and clonal selection effects, out-of-frame nonproductive sequences were analyzed. Using fastp trimming at Q25 and MiXCR clonotype assembly, TCRdb reanalyzed the public sequencing data and kept in-frame beta chains. Every CDR3 protein is listed once, alongside the most common genes and DNA of its rows. TCRdb, not the original authors, processed these V and J calls. This sample comprises some 790,000 distinct CDR3 sequences, around a sixth of them detected only once. The ten most abundant clones make up around 13% of the sample.

Taken from cysteine to phenylalanine, the CDR3 has 15 residues. Left in the record is the CDR3 DNA by itself, 45 bases read in frame from the first base. V drops 2 bases and J drops 5 bases, leaving 18 bases in between. For CDR1 and CDR2, the germline V gene (reference sequence) lists DFQATT and SNEGSKA. Only healthy Caucasian donors were included. The twin cohort consisted of three pairs of female monozygotic twins, all aged about 18 to 29 years. The RNA used for TCR libraries was isolated from peripheral blood mononuclear cells. This sample was also put to use in a study of T cells expressing NK-cell markers. The second source states: TCR beta-chain repertoires were profiled in sorted CD3+CD56+NKG2C+, CD3+CD56+NKG2C- and CD3+CD56-NKG2C+ T-cell subsets from seven or eight donors. Among the eight sequenced donors, only one was HCMV-seronegative, while the other seven were HCMV-seropositive. In several experiments an anti-gammadeltaTCR antibody was added to restrict sorting to alphabetaTCR-expressing T cells. In about six donors, the dominant CD3+CD56+NKG2C+ clonotypes were found to rank among the top 10 CD8+ clonotypes and to make up about 1.0-7.5% of CD8+ T cells. Those dominant clonotypes were again the most abundant among CD3+CD56-NKG2C+ cells in a handful of donors, at roughly 25-60.1%. Whether the expanded NKG2C-expressing T cell clones were specific for HCMV antigens remained unclear. All eight donors whose samples were sequenced were randomly selected healthy volunteers, three of them men and five women. A commercial ELISA kit detecting HCMV-specific IgG in serum was used to determine HCMV serostatus. Bulk peripheral blood T-cell repertoires were additionally sequenced from unsorted PBMC for six donors. MIGEC was used to demultiplex reads and group the reads by UMI, and MiTCR was used to assemble and quantify clonotypes. To exclude erroneous sequences, any TCR cDNA sequence not supported by at least two reads was discarded. The tcR package was used for downstream repertoire analysis, with clonotypes matched between fractions based on CDR3 nucleotide sequence plus V segment. VDJmatch was used to annotate antigen specificity against VDJdb, with one amino acid substitution in CDR3 allowed.

What was sequenced was PBMCs. The source is a woman between 18 and 30 years old in good health. Here the chain combines TRBV20-1 and TRBJ1-2; the D gene lacks a confident call. Here the CDR3 is given as CSARLASYGSYGYTF. The nucleotides are TGCAGTGCTAGATTGGCATCCTACGGTTCTTATGGCTACACCTTC.